What follows are 7 T cell receptor beta chains derived from one specimen sequenced in a study of control samples from healthy donors and cancer patients. Generated by immunoSEQ multiplex PCR, the TCRdb table keeps only in-frame clones and is missing some. The sample has some 87,000 clones; roughly 89% are singletons. Sequenced sample: blood. The receptors shown here come from a man aged 30 to 45 in good health.

The chain couples TRBV15 to TRBJ1-1; D perhaps matches TRBD1 (5 bases). The CDR3 totals 15 residues. Trimming removed 0 bases from V and 5 bases from J, with 13 bases in between. In germline, CDR1 is LNHNV, CDR2 YYDKDF (reference sequence). CDR3 region: CATSRESGLRTEAFF. The CDR3 region has the DNA TGTGCCACCAGCAGAGAGTCGGGGCTGAGGACTGAAGCTTTCTTT.

The CDR3 DNA follows: TGTGCCAGCAGCCCCCGCCAGGGCGAGCAGTTCTTC. It is translated as CASSPRQGEQFF. The chain carries TRBV7-8 and TRBJ2-1; D is possibly TRBD1 (5 bases). Germline V lookup: CDR1 SGHVS, CDR2 FQNEAQ. The CDR3 covers 12 residues. V gave up 5 bases and J gave up 10 bases, with 12 bases separating them.

This sequence joins TRBV5-4 and TRBJ1-2; TRBD1 might be the D (6 bases). Germline V lookup: CDR1 SGHNT, CDR2 YYREEE (reference sequence). The V and J ends lost 0 bases and 8 bases respectively, with 17 bases between them. CDR3 length: 15 amino acids. The CDR3 DNA is TGTGCCAGCAGCTTGGACAGGGCCGCCCCGGGGGGCTACACCTTC. Protein sequence: CASSLDRAAPGGYTF. Complete variable domain (other parts from reference TRBV5-4 and TRBJ1-2): ETGVTQSPTHLIKTRGQQVTLRCSSQSGHNTVSWYQQALGQGPQFIFQYYREEENGRGNFPPRFSGLQFPNYSSELNVNALELDDSALYLCASSLDRAAPGGYTFGSGTRLTVV.

The chain uses TRBV5-1 and TRBJ2-1, with TRBD2 identical over 10 bases. Germline CDR1 SGHRS, CDR2 YFSETQ. The CDR3 consists of 17 residues. V dropped 0 bases and J dropped 4; count of bases not matched to a gene: 7. CDR3 in amino acids: CASSLASSGGQYNEQFF. The CDR3 DNA reads as TGCGCCAGCAGCTTGGCCTCTAGCGGGGGACAATACAATGAGCAGTTCTTC. Combining the CDR3 with reference TRBV5-1 and TRBJ2-1 gives the whole variable domain KAGVTQTPRYLIKTRGQQVTLSCSPISGHRSVSWYQQTPGQGLQFLFEYFSETQRNKGNFPGRFSGRQFSNSRSEMNVSTLELGDSALYLCASSLASSGGQYNEQFFGPGTRLTVL.

This clone was observed once. The DNA of the CDR3 is TGTGCCAGCAGCTTAGGGAAGGGCGAGCAGTACTTC. As protein: CASSLGKGEQYF. The chain uses TRBV11-3 and TRBJ2-7; D is unresolved. Trimming stripped 1 base from V and 6 bases from J, with 7 bases between. The germline CDR1 and CDR2 sequences are SGHNT and YENEEA. The CDR3 contains 12 residues.

The chain is built from TRBV28 and TRBJ1-6; D might be TRBD1 (5 bases). CDR3 size: 14 residues. V shed 11 bases and J shed 6 bases, with 17 bases lying between them. Germline CDR1 MDHEN, CDR2 SYDVKM. The CDR3: CAAAGQGGNSPLHF. As DNA, the CDR3 is TGTGCCGCCGCGGGGCAGGGAGGTAATTCACCCCTCCACTTT.

The chain uses TRBV27 and TRBJ1-3; 11 bases fit TRBD1. V shed 6 bases, J shed 4 bases, and the junction held 8 bases outside the gene matches. This CDR3 region has 16 residues. The germline gives CDR1 MNHEY, CDR2 SMNVEV (reference sequence). CDR3 sequence reads: CASSSRTGGLGNTIYF. The CDR3, as DNA: TGTGCCAGCAGCTCCCGGACAGGGGGCCTAGGAAACACCATATATTTT.